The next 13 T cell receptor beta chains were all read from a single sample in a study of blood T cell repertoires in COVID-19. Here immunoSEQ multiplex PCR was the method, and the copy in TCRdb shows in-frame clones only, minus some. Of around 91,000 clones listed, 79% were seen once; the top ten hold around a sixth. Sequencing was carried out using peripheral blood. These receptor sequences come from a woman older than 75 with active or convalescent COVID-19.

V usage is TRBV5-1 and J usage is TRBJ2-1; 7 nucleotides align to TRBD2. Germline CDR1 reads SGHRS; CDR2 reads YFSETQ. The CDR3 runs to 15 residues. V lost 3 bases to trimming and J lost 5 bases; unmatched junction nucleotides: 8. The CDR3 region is CASSWGLLRDNEQFF. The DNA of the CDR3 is TGCGCCAGCAGCTGGGGACTACTTAGGGACAATGAGCAGTTCTTC.

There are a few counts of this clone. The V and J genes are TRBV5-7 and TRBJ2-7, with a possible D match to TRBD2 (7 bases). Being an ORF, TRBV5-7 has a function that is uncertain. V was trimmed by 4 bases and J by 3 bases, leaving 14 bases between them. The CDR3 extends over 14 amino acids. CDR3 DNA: TGTGCCAGCAGCGGGAGGGACACTCACTACGAGCAGTACTTC. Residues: CASSGRDTHYEQYF.

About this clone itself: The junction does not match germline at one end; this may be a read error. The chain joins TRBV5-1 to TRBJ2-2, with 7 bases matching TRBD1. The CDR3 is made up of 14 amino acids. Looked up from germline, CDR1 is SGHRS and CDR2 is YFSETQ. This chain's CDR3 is CASSWGQLTGELFF. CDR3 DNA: TGTGCCAGCAGCTGGGGACAGCTTACCGGGGAGCTGTTTTTT.

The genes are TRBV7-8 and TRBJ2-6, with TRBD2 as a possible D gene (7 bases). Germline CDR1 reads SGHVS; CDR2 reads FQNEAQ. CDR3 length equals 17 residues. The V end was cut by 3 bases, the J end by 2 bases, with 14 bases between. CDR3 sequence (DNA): TGTGCCAGCAGCTTGAGACCGGGGGGCCCTGGGGCCAACGTCCTGACTTTC. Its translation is CASSLRPGGPGANVLTF.

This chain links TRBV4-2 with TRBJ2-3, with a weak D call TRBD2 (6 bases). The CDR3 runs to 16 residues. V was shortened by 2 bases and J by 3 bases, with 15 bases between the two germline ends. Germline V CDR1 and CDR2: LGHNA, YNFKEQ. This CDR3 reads CASSQLSGLLTDTQYF. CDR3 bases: TGTGCCAGCAGCCAACTTAGCGGACTTTTGACAGATACGCAGTATTTT.

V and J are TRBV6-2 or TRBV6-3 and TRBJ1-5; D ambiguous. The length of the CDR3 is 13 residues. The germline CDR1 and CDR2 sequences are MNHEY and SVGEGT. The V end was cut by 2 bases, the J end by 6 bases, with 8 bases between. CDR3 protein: CASSYAGSQPQHF. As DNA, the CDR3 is TGTGCCAGCAGTTACGCGGGTAGTCAGCCCCAGCATTTT.

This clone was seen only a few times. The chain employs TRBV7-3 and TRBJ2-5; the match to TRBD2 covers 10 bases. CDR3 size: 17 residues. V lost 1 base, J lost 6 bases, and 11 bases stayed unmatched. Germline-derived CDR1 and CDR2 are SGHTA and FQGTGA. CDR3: CASSLNPQEREGKTQYF. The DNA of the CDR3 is TGTGCCAGCAGCTTAAACCCTCAGGAGCGGGAGGGAAAGACCCAGTACTTC.

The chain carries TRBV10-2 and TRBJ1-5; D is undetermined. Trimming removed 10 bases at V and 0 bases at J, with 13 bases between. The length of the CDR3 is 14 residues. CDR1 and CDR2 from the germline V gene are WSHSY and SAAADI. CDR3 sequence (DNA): TGCGCCACCGGGAGCAGGAATAGCAATCAGCCCCAGCATTTT. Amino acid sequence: CATGSRNSNQPQHF.

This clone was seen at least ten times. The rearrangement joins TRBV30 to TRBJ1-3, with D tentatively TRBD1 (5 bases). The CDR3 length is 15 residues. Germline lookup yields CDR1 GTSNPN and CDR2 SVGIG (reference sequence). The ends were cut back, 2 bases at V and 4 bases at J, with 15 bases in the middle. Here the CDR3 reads CAWSPRRVGGNTIYF. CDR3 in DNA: TGTGCCTGGAGTCCCCGCAGGGTGGGAGGAAACACCATATATTTT.

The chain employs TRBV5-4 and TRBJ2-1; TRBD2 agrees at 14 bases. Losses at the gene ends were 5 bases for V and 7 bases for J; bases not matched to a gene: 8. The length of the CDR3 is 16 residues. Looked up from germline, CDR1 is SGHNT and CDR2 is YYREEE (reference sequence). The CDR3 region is CASRSGLAGDYNEQFF. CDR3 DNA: TGTGCCAGCAGATCGGGACTAGCGGGAGATTATAATGAGCAGTTCTTC. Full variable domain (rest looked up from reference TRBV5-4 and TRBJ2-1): ETGVTQSPTHLIKTRGQQVTLRCSSQSGHNTVSWYQQALGQGPQFIFQYYREEENGRGNFPPRFSGLQFPNYSSELNVNALELDDSALYLCASRSGLAGDYNEQFFGPGTRLTVL.

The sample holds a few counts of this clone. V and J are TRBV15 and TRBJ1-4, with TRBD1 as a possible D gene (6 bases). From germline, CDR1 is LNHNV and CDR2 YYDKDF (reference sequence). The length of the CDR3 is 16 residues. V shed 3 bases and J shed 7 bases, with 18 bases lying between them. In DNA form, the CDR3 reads TGTGCCACCAGCAGGAACCGCGGGGGCGGCGGTGAAAAACTGTTTTTT. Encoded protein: CATSRNRGGGGEKLFF.

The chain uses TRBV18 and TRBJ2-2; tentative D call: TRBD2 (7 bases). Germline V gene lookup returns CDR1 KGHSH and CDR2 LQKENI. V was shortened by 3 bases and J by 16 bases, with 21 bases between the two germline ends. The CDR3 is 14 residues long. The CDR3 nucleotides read TGTGCCAGCTCACCCCGGGGGGCGGCTGACTTTCCGTTTTTT. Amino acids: CASSPRGAADFPFF.

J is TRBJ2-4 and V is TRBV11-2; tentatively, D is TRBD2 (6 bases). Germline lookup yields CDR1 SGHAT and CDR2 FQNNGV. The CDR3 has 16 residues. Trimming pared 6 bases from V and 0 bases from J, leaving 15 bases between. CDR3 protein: CASRLQEGLAKNIQYF. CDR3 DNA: TGTGCCAGCAGACTACAGGAGGGGTTAGCCAAAAACATTCAGTACTTC.